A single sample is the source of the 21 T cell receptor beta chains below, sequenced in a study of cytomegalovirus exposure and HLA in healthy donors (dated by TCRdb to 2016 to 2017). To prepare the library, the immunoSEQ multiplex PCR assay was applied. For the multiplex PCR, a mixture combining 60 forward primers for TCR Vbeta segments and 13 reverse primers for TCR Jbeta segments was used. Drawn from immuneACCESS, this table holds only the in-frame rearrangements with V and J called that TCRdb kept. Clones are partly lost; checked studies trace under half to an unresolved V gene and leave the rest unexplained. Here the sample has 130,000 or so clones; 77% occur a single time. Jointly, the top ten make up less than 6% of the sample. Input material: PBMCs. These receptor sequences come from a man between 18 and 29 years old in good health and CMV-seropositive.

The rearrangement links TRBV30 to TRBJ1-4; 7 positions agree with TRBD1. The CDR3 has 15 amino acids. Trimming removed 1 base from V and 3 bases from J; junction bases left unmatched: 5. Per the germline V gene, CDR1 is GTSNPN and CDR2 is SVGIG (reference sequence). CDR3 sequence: CAWSEGQIANEKLFF. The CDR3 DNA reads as TGTGCCTGGAGTGAGGGACAGATTGCTAATGAAAAACTGTTTTTT. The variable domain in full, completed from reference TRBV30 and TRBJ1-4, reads SQTIHQWPATLVQPVGSPLSLECTVEGTSNPNLYWYRQAAGRGLQLLFYSVGIGQISSEVPQNLSASRPQDRQFILSSKKLLLSDSGFYLCAWSEGQIANEKLFFGSGTQLSVL.

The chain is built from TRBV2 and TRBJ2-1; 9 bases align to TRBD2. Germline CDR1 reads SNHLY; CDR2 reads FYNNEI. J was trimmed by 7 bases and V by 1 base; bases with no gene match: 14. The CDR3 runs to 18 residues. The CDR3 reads CASSEGGLAGRRQNEQFF. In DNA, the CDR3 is TGTGCCAGCAGTGAAGGTGGTCTAGCGGGGCGCCGGCAGAATGAGCAGTTCTTC.

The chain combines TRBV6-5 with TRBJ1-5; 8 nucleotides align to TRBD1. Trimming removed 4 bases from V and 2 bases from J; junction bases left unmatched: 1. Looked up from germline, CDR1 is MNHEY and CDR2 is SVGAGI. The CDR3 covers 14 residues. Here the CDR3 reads CASSSGGGNQPQHF. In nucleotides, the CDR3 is TGTGCCAGCAGTTCAGGGGGCGGCAATCAGCCCCAGCATTTT.

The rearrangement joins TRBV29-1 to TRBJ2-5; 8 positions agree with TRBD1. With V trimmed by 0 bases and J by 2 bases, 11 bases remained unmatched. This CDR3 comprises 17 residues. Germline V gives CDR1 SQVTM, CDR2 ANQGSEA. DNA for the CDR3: TGCAGCGTTGAAGATACGCGAGGCAGGGGGCCTCAAGAGACCCAGTACTTC. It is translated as CSVEDTRGRGPQETQYF.

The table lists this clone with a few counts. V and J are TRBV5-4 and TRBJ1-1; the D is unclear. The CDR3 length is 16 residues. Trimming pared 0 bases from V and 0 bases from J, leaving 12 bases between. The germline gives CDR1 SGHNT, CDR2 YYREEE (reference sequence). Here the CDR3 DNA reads TGTGCCAGCAGCTTGGGGGCAGCTAATATGAACACTGAAGCTTTCTTT. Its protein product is CASSLGAANMNTEAFF.

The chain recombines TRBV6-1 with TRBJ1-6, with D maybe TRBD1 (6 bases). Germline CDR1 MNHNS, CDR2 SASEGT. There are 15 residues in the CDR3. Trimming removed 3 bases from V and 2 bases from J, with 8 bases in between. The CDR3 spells CASSEDRTYNSPLHF. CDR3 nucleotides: TGTGCCAGCAGTGAGGACAGAACCTATAATTCACCCCTCCACTTT.

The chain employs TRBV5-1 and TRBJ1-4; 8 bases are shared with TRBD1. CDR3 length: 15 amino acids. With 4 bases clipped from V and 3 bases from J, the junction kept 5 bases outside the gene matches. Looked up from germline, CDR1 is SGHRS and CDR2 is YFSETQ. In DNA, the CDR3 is TGCGCCAGCAGCGAGACAGGGGCGCCTAATGAAAAACTGTTTTTT. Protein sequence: CASSETGAPNEKLFF.

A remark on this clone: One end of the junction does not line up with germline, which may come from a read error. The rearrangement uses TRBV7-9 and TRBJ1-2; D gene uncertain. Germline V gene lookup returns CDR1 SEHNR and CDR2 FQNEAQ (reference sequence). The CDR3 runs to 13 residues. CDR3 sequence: CSSSRDISGGYTF. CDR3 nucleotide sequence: TGTTCCAGCAGCCGCGACATTTCTGGGGGCTACACCTTC.

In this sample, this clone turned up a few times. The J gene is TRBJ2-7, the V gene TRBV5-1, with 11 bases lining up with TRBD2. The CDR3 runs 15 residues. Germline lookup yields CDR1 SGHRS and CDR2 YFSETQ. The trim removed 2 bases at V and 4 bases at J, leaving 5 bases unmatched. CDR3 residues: CASSFNLAGGYEQYF. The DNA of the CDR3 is TGCGCCAGCAGCTTTAACCTAGCGGGGGGATACGAGCAGTACTTC.

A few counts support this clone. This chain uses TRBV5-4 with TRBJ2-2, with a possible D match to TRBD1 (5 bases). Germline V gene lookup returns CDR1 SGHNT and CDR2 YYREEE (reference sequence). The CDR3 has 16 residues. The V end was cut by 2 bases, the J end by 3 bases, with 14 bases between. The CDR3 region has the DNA TGTGCCAGCAGCTTTGGTGGGGCGTGGGACACCGGGGAGCTGTTTTTT. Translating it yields CASSFGGAWDTGELFF.

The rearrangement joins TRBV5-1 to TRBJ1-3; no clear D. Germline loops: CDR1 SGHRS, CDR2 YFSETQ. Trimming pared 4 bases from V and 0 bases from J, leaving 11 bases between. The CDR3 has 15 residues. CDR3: CASSPGEPSGNTIYF. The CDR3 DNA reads TGCGCCAGCAGCCCTGGGGAGCCCTCTGGAAACACCATATATTTT.

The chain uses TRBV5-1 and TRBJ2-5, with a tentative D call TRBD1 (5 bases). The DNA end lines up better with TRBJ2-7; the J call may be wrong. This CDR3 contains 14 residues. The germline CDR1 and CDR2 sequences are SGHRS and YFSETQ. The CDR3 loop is CASSPRQLSYEQYF. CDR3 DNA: TGCGCCAGCTCCCCCCGACAGCTTTCCTACGAGCAGTACTTC.

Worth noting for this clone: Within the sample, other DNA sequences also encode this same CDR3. The CDR3 DNA follows: TGTGCCAGCAGCCTTGGACAGGGCTATGGCTACACCTTC. It yields the protein CASSLGQGYGYTF. The genes are TRBV28 and TRBJ1-2; 8 bases agree with TRBD1. Germline V gene sequence: CDR1 MDHEN, CDR2 SYDVKM. The J segment lost 4 bases and the V segment lost 6 bases, leaving 4 bases of the junction unmatched. The CDR3 spans 13 residues.

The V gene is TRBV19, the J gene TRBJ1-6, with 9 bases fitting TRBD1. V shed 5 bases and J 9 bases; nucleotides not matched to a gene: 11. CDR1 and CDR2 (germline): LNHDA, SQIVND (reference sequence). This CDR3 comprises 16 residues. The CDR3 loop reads CASSRGQGGLSSPLHF. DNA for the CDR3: TGTGCCAGTAGTCGGGGACAGGGAGGTTTGAGTTCACCCCTCCACTTT.

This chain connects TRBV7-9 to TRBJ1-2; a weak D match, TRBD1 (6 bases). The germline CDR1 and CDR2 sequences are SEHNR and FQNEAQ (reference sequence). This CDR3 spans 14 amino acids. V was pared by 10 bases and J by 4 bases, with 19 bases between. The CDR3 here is CANAPAGAGYGYTF. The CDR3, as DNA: TGTGCCAACGCCCCCGCGGGGGCGGGCTATGGCTACACCTTC.

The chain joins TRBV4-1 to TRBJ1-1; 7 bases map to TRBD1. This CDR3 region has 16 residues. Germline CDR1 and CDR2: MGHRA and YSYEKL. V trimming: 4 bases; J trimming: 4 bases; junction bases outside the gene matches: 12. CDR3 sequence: CASSLPGGGSITEAFF. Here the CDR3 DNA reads TGCGCCAGCAGCCTTCCCGGAGGGGGCAGCATCACTGAAGCTTTCTTT.

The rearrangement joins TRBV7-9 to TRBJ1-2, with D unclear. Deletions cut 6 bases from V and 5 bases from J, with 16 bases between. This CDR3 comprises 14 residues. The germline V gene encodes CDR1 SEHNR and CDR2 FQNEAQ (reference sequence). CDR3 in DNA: TGTGCCAGCAGTTACGGATTCTCAGGATATGGCTACACCTTC. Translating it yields CASSYGFSGYGYTF. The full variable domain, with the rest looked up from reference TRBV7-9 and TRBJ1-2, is DTGVSQNPRHKITKRGQNVTFRCDPISEHNRLYWYRQTLGQGPEFLTYFQNEAQLEKSRLLSDRFSAERPKGSFSTLEIQRTEQGDSAMYLCASSYGFSGYGYTFGSGTRLTVV.

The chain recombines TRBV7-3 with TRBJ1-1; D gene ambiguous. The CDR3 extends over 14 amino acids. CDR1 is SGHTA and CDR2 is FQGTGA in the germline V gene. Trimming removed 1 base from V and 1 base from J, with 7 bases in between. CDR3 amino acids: CASSLNSGNTEAFF. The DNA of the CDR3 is TGTGCCAGCAGCTTAAATTCAGGGAACACTGAAGCTTTCTTT.

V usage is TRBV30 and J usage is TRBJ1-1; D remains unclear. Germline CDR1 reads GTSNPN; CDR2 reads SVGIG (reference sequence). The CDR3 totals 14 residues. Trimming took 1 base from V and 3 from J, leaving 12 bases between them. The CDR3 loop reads CAWSEDTVYTEAFF. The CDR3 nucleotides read TGTGCCTGGAGTGAAGACACCGTCTACACTGAAGCTTTCTTT.

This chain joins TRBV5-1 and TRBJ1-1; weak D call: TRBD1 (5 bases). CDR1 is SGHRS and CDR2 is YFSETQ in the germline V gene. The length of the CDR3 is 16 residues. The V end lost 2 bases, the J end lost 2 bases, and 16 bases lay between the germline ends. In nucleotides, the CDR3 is TGCGCCAGCAGCTTTCCTCAGGGATTTGGAAACACTGAAGCTTTCTTT. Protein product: CASSFPQGFGNTEAFF.

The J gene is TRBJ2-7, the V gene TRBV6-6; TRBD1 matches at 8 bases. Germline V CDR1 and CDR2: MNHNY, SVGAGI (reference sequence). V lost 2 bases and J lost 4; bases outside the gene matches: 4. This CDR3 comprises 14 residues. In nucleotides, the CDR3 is TGTGCCAGCAGTTACGGGCAGGGGGCTTACGAGCAGTACTTC. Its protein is CASSYGQGAYEQYF.